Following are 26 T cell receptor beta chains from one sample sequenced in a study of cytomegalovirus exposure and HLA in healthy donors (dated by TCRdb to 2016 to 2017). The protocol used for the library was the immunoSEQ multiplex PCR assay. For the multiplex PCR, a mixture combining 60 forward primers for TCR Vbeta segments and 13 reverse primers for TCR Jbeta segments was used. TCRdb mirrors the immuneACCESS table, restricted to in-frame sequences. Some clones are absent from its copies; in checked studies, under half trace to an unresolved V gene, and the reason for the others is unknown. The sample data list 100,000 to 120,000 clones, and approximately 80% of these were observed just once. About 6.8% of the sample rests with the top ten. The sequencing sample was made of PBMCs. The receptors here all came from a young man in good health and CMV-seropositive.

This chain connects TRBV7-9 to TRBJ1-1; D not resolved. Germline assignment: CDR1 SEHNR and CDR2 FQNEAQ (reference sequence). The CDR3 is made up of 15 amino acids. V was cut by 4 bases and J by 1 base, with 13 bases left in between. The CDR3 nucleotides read TGTGCCAGCAGCTCCTGGCAGACATCGAACACTGAAGCTTTCTTT. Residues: CASSSWQTSNTEAFF. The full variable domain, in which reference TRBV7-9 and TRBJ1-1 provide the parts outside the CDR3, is DTGVSQNPRHKITKRGQNVTFRCDPISEHNRLYWYRQTLGQGPEFLTYFQNEAQLEKSRLLSDRFSAERPKGSFSTLEIQRTEQGDSAMYLCASSSWQTSNTEAFFGQGTRLTVV.

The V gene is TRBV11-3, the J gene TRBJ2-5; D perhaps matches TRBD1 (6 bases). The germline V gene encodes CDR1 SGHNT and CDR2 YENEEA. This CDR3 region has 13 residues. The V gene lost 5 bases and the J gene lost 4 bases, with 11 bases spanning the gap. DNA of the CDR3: TGTGCCAGCAGCCCGGGACATCTAGAGACCCAGTACTTC. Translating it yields CASSPGHLETQYF.

In DNA form, the CDR3 reads TGTGCCAGCAGCCAAGACGGGACTAGCGGGGGGGCAGATACGCAGTATTTT. Amino acid sequence: CASSQDGTSGGADTQYF. This chain joins TRBV5-8 and TRBJ2-3, with 16 positions matching TRBD2. Losses at the gene ends were 4 bases for V and 4 bases for J; bases not matched to a gene: 6. Germline lookup yields CDR1 SGHTS and CDR2 YDEGEE. The CDR3 has 17 residues.

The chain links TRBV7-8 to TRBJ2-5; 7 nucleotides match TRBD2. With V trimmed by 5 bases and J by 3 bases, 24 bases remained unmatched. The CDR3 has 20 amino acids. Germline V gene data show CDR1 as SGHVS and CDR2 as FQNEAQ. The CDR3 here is CASSPDGAPGLGPWEETQYF. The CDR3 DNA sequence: TGTGCCAGCAGCCCTGACGGAGCACCTGGACTAGGGCCCTGGGAAGAGACCCAGTACTTC.

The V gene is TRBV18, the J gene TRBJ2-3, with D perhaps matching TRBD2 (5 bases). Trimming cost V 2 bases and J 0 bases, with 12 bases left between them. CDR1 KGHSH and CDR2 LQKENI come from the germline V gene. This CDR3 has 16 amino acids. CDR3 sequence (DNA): TGTGCCAGCTCACCAGGCAGGACTCTTAGCACAGATACGCAGTATTTT. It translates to CASSPGRTLSTDTQYF.

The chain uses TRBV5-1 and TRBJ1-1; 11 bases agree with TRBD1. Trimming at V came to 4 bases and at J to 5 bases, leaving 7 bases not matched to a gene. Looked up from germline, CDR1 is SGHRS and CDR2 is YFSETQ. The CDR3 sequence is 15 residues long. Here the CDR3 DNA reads TGCGCCAGCAGCCCCGGGACAGGGGGGATGACTGAAGCTTTCTTT. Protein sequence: CASSPGTGGMTEAFF.

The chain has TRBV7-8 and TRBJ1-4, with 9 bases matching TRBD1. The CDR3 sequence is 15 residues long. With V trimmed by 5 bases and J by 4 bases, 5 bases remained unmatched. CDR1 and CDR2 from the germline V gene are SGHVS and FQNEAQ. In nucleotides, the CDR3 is TGTGCCAGCAGCAGGACAGGGGCGGGTAATGAAAAACTGTTTTTT. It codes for CASSRTGAGNEKLFF.

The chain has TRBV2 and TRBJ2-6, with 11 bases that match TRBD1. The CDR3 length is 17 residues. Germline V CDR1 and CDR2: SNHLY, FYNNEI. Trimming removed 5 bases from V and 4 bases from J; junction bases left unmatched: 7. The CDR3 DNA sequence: TGTGCCAGCAGTAGCCGGGACAGGGGGGCGGGGGCCAACGTCCTGACTTTC. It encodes CASSSRDRGAGANVLTF.

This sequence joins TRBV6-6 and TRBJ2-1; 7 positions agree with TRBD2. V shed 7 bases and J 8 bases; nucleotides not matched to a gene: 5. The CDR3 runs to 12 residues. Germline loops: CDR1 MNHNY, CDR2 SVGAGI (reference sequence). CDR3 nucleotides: TGTGCCAGCATGACTAGCAGCGATGAGCAGTTCTTC. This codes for CASMTSSDEQFF.

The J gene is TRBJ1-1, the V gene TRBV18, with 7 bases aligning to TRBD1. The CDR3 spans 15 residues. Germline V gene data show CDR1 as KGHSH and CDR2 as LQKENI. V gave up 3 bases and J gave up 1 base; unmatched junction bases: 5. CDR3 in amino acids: CASSPEGTANTEAFF. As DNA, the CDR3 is TGTGCCAGCTCACCGGAGGGGACAGCGAACACTGAAGCTTTCTTT.

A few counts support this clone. CDR3 sequence reads: CASSQAGYNQPQHF. CDR3 nucleotides: TGTGCCAGCAGCCAAGCCGGGTATAATCAGCCCCAGCATTTT. V usage is TRBV14 and J usage is TRBJ1-5; D gene unclear. The V gene's germline CDR1 is SGHDN and CDR2 FVKESK. Trimming shortened V by 1 base and J by 4 bases, and 8 bases separated the two germline ends. The CDR3 has 14 amino acids.

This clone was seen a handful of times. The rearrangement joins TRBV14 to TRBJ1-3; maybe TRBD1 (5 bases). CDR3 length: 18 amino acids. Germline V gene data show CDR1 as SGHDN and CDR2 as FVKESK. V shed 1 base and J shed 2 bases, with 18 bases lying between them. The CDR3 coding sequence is TGTGCCAGCAGCCAAGGAGTAAGGGGCAGGAGGGCTGGAAACACCATATATTTT. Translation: CASSQGVRGRRAGNTIYF.

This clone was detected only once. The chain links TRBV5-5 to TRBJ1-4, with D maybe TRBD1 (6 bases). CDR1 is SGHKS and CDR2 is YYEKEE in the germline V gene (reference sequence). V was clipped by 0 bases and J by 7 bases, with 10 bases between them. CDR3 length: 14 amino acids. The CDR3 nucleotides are TGTGCCAGCAGCTTGGGGACAGTGGGTGAAAAACTGTTTTTT. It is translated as CASSLGTVGEKLFF.

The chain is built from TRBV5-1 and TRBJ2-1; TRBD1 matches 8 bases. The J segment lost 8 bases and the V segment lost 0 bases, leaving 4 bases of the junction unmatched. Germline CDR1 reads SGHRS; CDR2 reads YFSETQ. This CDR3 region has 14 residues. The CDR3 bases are TGCGCCAGCAGCTTGGGACAGGGGATGTATGAGCAGTTCTTC. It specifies CASSLGQGMYEQFF.

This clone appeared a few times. CDR3 amino acids: CASSQESGTYEQYF. CDR3 in DNA: TGCGCCAGCAGCCAAGAATCGGGTACCTACGAGCAGTACTTC. V is TRBV4-1 and J is TRBJ2-7; D unclear. V shed 0 bases and J shed 2 bases, with 8 bases lying between them. From germline, CDR1 is MGHRA and CDR2 YSYEKL. This CDR3 has 14 residues.

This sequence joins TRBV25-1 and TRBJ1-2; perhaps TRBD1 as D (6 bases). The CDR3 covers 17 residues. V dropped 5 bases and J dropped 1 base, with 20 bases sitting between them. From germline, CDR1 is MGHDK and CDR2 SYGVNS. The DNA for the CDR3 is TGTGCCAGCAGTCCATCCTCAACAGGGCTCTTTAACTATGGCTACACCTTC. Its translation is CASSPSSTGLFNYGYTF.

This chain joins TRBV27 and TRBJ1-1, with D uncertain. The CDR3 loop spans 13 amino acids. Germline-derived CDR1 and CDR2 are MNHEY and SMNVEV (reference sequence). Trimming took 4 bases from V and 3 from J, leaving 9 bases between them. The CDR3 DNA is TGTGCCAGCAGTTCCAGGACTGACACTGAAGCTTTCTTT. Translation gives CASSSRTDTEAFF.

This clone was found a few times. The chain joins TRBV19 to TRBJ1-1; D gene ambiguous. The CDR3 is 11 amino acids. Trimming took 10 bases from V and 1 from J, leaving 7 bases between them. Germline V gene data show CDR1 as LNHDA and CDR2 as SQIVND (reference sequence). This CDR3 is CATTPNTEAFF. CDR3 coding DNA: TGTGCCACCACACCGAACACTGAAGCTTTCTTT.

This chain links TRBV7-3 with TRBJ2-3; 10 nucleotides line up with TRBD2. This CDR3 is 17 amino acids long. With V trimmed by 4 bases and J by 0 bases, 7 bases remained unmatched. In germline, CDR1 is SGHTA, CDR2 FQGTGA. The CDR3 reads CASSSIAGGTSTDTQYF. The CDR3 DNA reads TGTGCCAGCAGCTCGATAGCGGGGGGCACTAGCACAGATACGCAGTATTTT.

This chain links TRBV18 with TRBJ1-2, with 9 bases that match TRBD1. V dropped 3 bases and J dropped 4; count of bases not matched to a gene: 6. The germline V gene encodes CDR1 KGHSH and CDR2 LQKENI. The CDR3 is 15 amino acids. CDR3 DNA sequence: TGTGCCAGCTCACCTTCCGGGACAGGGATCTATGGCTACACCTTC. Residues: CASSPSGTGIYGYTF.

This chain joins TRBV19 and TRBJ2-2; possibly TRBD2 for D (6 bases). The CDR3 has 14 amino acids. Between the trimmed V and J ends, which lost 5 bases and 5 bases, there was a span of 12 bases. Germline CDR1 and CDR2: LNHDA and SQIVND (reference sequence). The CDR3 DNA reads TGTGCCAGTAGTTTGGGGGGTAGGACCGGGGAGCTGTTTTTT. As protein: CASSLGGRTGELFF.

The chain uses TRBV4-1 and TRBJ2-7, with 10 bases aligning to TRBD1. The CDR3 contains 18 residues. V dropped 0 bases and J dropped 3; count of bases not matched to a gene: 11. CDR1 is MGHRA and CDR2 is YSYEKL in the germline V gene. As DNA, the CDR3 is TGCGCCAGCAGCCAAGAAGGAAGGACAGGGGGAGTAATCTACGAGCAGTACTTC. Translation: CASSQEGRTGGVIYEQYF.

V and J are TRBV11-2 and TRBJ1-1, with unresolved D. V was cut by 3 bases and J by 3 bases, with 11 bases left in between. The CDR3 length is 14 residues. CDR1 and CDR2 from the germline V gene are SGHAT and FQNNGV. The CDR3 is CASSFRVLDTEAFF. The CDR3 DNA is TGTGCCAGCAGCTTTCGGGTGTTGGACACTGAAGCTTTCTTT.

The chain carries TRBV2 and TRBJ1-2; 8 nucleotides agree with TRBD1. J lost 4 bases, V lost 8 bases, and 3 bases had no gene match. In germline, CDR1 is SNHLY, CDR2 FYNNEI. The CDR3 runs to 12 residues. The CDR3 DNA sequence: TGTGCCAGCCGGGACAGGATCTATGGCTACACCTTC. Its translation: CASRDRIYGYTF. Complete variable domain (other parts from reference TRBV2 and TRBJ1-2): EPEVTQTPSHQVTQMGQEVILRCVPISNHLYFYWYRQILGQKVEFLVSFYNNEISEKSEIFDDQFSVERPDGSNFTLKIRSTKLEDSAMYFCASRDRIYGYTFGSGTRLTVV.

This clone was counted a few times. The CDR3 sequence: CASSLSGAGPLDTQYF. In DNA form, the CDR3 reads TGTGCCAGCAGCTTAAGTGGGGCAGGGCCCCTAGATACGCAGTATTTT. V is TRBV7-3 and J is TRBJ2-3; a possible D gene is TRBD1 (5 bases). Trimming left V 1 base short and J 5 bases short, with 16 bases between. Germline V CDR1 and CDR2: SGHTA, FQGTGA. This CDR3 comprises 16 residues.

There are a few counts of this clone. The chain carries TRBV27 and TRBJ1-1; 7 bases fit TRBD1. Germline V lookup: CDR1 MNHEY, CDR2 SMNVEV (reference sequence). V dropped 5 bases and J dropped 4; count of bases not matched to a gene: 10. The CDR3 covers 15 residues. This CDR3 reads CASSNRGEAGTEAFF. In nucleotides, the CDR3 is TGTGCCAGCAGTAACAGGGGCGAGGCGGGCACTGAAGCTTTCTTT.